The next 32 T cell receptor beta chains were all read from a single sample in a study of T cells in Graves' hyperthyroidism and ophthalmopathy. Regions amplified from RNA transcripts were the TCR beta CDR3 regions. The TCR CDR3 was amplified in a first-round RT-PCR using the HTBI primer set. In TCRdb, the multiplex PCR reads were re-called with MiXCR into one record per CDR3 protein. Among 400,000 to 550,000 distinct CDR3 sequences listed, roughly a quarter were seen once. The sequenced sample consisted of blood. The receptor source for this set is a woman aged 25 to 45 with Graves' ophthalmopathy.

The rearrangement links TRBV11-2 to TRBJ2-7; 8 positions match TRBD1. Losses at the gene ends were 0 bases for V and 2 bases for J; bases not matched to a gene: 6. Germline-derived CDR1 and CDR2 are SGHAT and FQNNGV. The CDR3 has 16 amino acids. The DNA for the CDR3 is TGTGCCAGCAGCTTAGACTGGACAGGGCAGACCTACGAGCAGTACTTC. Residues: CASSLDWTGQTYEQYF.

CDR3 in amino acids: CAWSPQDEAFF. CDR3 nucleotide sequence: TGTGCCTGGAGTCCACAAGATGAAGCTTTCTTT. This chain joins TRBV30 and TRBJ1-1; D is undetermined. The CDR3 contains 11 residues. V lost 2 bases and J lost 7, with 8 bases in between. CDR1 GTSNPN and CDR2 SVGIG come from the germline V gene (reference sequence).

At least ten counts were recorded for this clonotype. The chain joins TRBV27 to TRBJ1-5, with 7 bases matching TRBD1. The CDR3 sequence is 14 residues long. Germline V gene data show CDR1 as MNHEY and CDR2 as SMNVEV (reference sequence). The junction had 0 bases not matched to a gene; V was cut back by 3 bases and J by 1 base. The CDR3 region has the DNA TGTGCCAGCAGTTTCAGGGGGAGCAATCAGCCCCAGCATTTT. Its protein is CASSFRGSNQPQHF.

This clonotype has more than one count but fewer than ten. The junction departs from the called germline gene at one end, perhaps through a read error. The chain links TRBV11-2 to TRBJ2-7; TRBD2 matches at 11 bases. CDR1 is SGHAT and CDR2 is FQNNGV in the germline V gene. The CDR3 has 17 amino acids. CDR3 residues: CASSSLLAGAPYYEQHF. The CDR3 DNA follows: TGTGCCAGCAGCTCCCTACTAGCGGGGGCACCGTACTACGAGCAGCACTTC.

In its sample, this clonotype was seen many times. The gene calls are TRBV7-8 and TRBJ2-7; tentatively, D is TRBD1 (6 bases). CDR1 SGHVS and CDR2 FQNEAQ come from the germline V gene. The CDR3 sequence is 15 residues long. With 1 base removed from V and 2 bases from J, the gap between germline ends came to 12 bases. The CDR3 protein is CASSLGFGQTYEQYF. CDR3 bases: TGTGCCAGCAGCTTAGGATTCGGACAGACCTACGAGCAGTACTTC.

The table lists this clonotype with many counts. The chain joins TRBV4-1 to TRBJ1-2; D uncertain. Trimming took off 1 base at V and 6 bases at J, with 12 bases between the two ends. CDR1 and CDR2 (germline): MGHRA, YSYEKL. The CDR3 totals 14 residues. The CDR3 is CASSQAAERDGYTF. In nucleotides, the CDR3 is TGCGCCAGCAGCCAAGCTGCGGAAAGGGATGGCTACACCTTC.

The sample holds many counts of this clonotype. The genes are TRBV7-2 and TRBJ1-6; TRBD1 aligns across 7 bases. The germline V gene encodes CDR1 SGHTA and CDR2 FQGNSA. Losses at the gene ends were 6 bases for V and 10 bases for J; bases not matched to a gene: 12. CDR3 length equals 15 residues. CDR3 in DNA: TGTGCCAGCAGTACAACCAGGGGGAGCGAGTCACCCCTCCACTTT. This encodes CASSTTRGSESPLHF. The entire variable domain, with the rest obtained from reference TRBV7-2 and TRBJ1-6, is as follows: GAGVSQSPSNKVTEKGKDVELRCDPISGHTALYWYRQSLGQGLEFLIYFQGNSAPDKSGLPSDRFSAERTGGSVSTLTIQRTQQEDSAVYLCASSTTRGSESPLHFGNGTRLTVT.

The rearrangement joins TRBV6-1 to TRBJ1-2, with a weak D call TRBD1 (5 bases). The CDR3 length is 15 residues. The germline V gene encodes CDR1 MNHNS and CDR2 SASEGT. V lost 3 bases and J lost 5, with 16 bases in between. The CDR3 region is CASSDPTAKFYGYTF. The CDR3 nucleotides read TGTGCCAGCAGTGATCCGACAGCCAAGTTTTATGGCTACACCTTC.

The genes are TRBV18 and TRBJ2-4; 7 bases fit TRBD1. The germline CDR1 and CDR2 sequences are KGHSH and LQKENI. V lost 4 bases and J lost 3; bases outside the gene matches: 12. This CDR3 contains 17 residues. CDR3 residues: CASSLTRQGLIKNIQYF. The CDR3 region has the DNA TGTGCCAGCTCACTTACAAGACAGGGCCTCATCAAAAACATTCAGTACTTC.

This clonotype was seen ten or more times. The V call is TRBV11-2, the J call TRBJ1-2; no clear D. The germline V gene encodes CDR1 SGHAT and CDR2 FQNNGV. Trimming cost V 1 base and J 6 bases, with 9 bases left between them. This CDR3 region has 13 residues. The CDR3 reads CASSLAERNGYTF. CDR3 in DNA: TGTGCCAGCAGCTTAGCCGAGAGGAATGGCTACACCTTC.

This clonotype was seen once. The chain links TRBV6-1 to TRBJ1-5; maybe TRBD1 (5 bases). V shed 2 bases and J shed 7 bases, with 9 bases lying between them. This CDR3 contains 13 residues. Germline-derived CDR1 and CDR2 are MNHNS and SASEGT. The CDR3 reads CASSELYRQPQHF. As DNA, the CDR3 is TGTGCCAGCAGTGAACTCTACAGGCAGCCCCAGCATTTT.

This clonotype was seen at least ten times. The chain uses TRBV7-2 and TRBJ1-2; the D gene is possibly TRBD1 (5 bases). Trimming took off 0 bases at V and 1 base at J, with 12 bases between the two ends. Per the germline V gene, CDR1 is SGHTA and CDR2 is FQGNSA. The CDR3 length is 16 residues. CDR3: CASSLAGTEFNYGYTF. CDR3 coding DNA: TGTGCCAGCAGCTTAGCCGGGACGGAATTTAACTATGGCTACACCTTC.

The chain combines TRBV20-1 with TRBJ2-5; 9 bases match TRBD2. The CDR3 covers 16 residues. CDR1 and CDR2 (germline): DFQATT, SNEGSKA (reference sequence). The trim removed 1 base at V and 0 bases at J, leaving 6 bases unmatched. The DNA of the CDR3 is TGCAGTGCTAGAGGCCGGACTAGCGTCAACCAAGAGACCCAGTACTTC. It yields the protein CSARGRTSVNQETQYF.

At least ten counts were recorded for this clonotype. The J gene is TRBJ1-2, the V gene TRBV6-5; D not resolved. CDR1 is MNHEY, CDR2 SVGAGI, per germline. Trimming stripped 0 bases from V and 4 bases from J, with 12 bases between. This CDR3 is 15 amino acids long. CDR3 in DNA: TGTGCCAGCAGTTACTCGGCCGGCAGGACCTATGGCTACACCTTC. This translates into CASSYSAGRTYGYTF.

Concerning this clonotype: Just one base apart from a much larger clone, this may be a read error. This likely comes from a read error, as the CDR3 has no conserved phenylalanine or tryptophan at its end. This sequence joins TRBV29-1 and TRBJ1-1; no firm D call. The CDR3 sequence is 12 residues long. The germline V gene encodes CDR1 SQVTM and CDR2 ANQGSEA. Between the trimmed V and J ends, which lost 0 bases and 11 bases, there was a span of 13 bases. CDR3 sequence (DNA): TGCAGCGTTGAAGATTCGGCCCTATCGGCTTTCTCT. It codes for CSVEDSALSAFS.

As regards this clonotype: One junction end disagrees with the germline gene, perhaps due to a read error. The genes are TRBV14 and TRBJ2-7; 15 bases fit TRBD2. The CDR3 totals 15 residues. Germline values: CDR1 SGHDN, CDR2 FVKESK. The CDR3 nucleotides are TGTGCCAGCGGCCAAGGACTAGCGGGGGGGCCCGAGCAGTACTTC. As protein: CASGQGLAGGPEQYF.

This chain uses TRBV12-3 or TRBV12-4 with TRBJ2-3; TRBD1 matches 8 bases. The CDR3 extends over 14 amino acids. V shed 5 bases, J shed 4 bases, and the junction held 5 bases outside the gene matches. CDR3 residues: CASSDRGSPDTQYF. The CDR3 coding sequence is TGTGCCAGCAGTGACAGGGGCTCTCCAGATACGCAGTATTTT.

The chain combines TRBV28 with TRBJ1-5; 9 nucleotides agree with TRBD1. CDR3 size: 15 residues. Germline V gene lookup returns CDR1 MDHEN and CDR2 SYDVKM. Unmatched junction bases numbered 8, after V lost 4 bases and J lost 7 bases. CDR3 residues: CASSSQQGALQPQHF. CDR3 bases: TGTGCCAGCAGTTCCCAACAGGGGGCTTTACAGCCCCAGCATTTT.

The chain couples TRBV10-3 to TRBJ2-5; 7 nucleotides align to TRBD1. This CDR3 contains 17 residues. Germline V gene lookup returns CDR1 ENHRY and CDR2 SYGVKD. V gave up 0 bases and J gave up 2 bases; unmatched junction bases: 9. The CDR3 DNA reads TGTGCCATCAGTGAGTCGACATTCAGACAGGGTCAAGAGACCCAGTACTTC. Its protein product is CAISESTFRQGQETQYF.

Many counts were recorded for this clonotype. The chain uses TRBV2 and TRBJ2-5; D possibly matches TRBD1 or TRBD2 (5 bases each). V was shortened by 6 bases and J by 4 bases, with 12 bases between the two germline ends. Germline CDR1 reads SNHLY; CDR2 reads FYNNEI. This CDR3 has 13 amino acids. The CDR3, as DNA: TGTGCCAGCAGGGGGACGGTAGGAGAGACCCAGTACTTC. Its translation: CASRGTVGETQYF.

In regard to this clonotype: This CDR3 fails to terminate in the conserved phenylalanine or tryptophan, so it likely reflects a read error. No DNA is shown, since the ends of the CDR3 on it are uncertain; the CDR3 is the one TCRdb lists. The genes are TRBV4-3 and TRBJ1-2. The CDR3 is 16 residues long, counting both termini. Germline V lookup: CDR1 LGHNA, CDR2 YSLEER. The CDR3 sequence is CASSQDVFTANYGYSL.

This clonotype was counted many times. J is TRBJ2-5 and V is TRBV20-1, with D unresolved. Trimming left V 5 bases short and J 3 bases short, with 16 bases between. The CDR3 runs 14 residues. From germline, CDR1 is DFQATT and CDR2 SNEGSKA (reference sequence). The CDR3 is CSAVGSPTKETQYF. The CDR3 DNA reads TGCAGTGCTGTAGGGTCCCCCACTAAAGAGACCCAGTACTTC.

This chain connects TRBV28 to TRBJ1-1; D may be TRBD1 (6 bases). From germline, CDR1 is MDHEN and CDR2 SYDVKM. Trimming pared 7 bases from V and 1 base from J, leaving 16 bases between. This CDR3 contains 15 residues. CDR3 coding DNA: TGTGCCAGCAAAGGGGGAAGTACCCAGAACACTGAAGCTTTCTTT. Protein: CASKGGSTQNTEAFF.

The chain joins TRBV4-1 to TRBJ1-2; D remains unclear. Between the trimmed V and J ends, which lost 1 base and 4 bases, there was a span of 7 bases. The length of the CDR3 is 13 residues. Looked up from germline, CDR1 is MGHRA and CDR2 is YSYEKL. The chain's CDR3 is CASSQGLAYGYTF. The CDR3 coding sequence is TGCGCCAGCAGCCAAGGGTTAGCCTATGGCTACACCTTC.

This clonotype was observed many times. A much more abundant neighbour one base away suggests this may be a read error. The V and J genes are TRBV6-1 and TRBJ2-7; D might be TRBD1 or TRBD2, each matching 5 bases. V was shortened by 10 bases and J by 5 bases, with 18 bases between the two germline ends. The CDR3 consists of 13 residues. Germline lookup yields CDR1 MNHNS and CDR2 SASEGT. The CDR3 bases are TGTGCCACTCCGGGACGGGGTCAGCACGAGCAGTACTTC. This gives the protein CATPGRGQHEQYF.

This clonotype was seen many times. The V call is TRBV29-1, the J call TRBJ1-2, with D possibly matching TRBD1 (5 bases). CDR3 size: 13 residues. Germline-derived CDR1 and CDR2 are SQVTM and ANQGSEA. The V end lost 4 bases, the J end lost 4 bases, and 13 bases lay between the germline ends. The DNA for the CDR3 is TGCAGCGTTGCCGGGACGGATGGCTATGGCTACACCTTC. Translated, it gives CSVAGTDGYGYTF.

The table lists this clonotype with many counts. The rearrangement joins TRBV29-1 to TRBJ2-4; TRBD1 matches 10 bases. The CDR3 runs to 17 residues. CDR1 is SQVTM and CDR2 is ANQGSEA in the germline V gene. Trimming took 1 base from V and 1 from J; bases not matched to a gene: 7. The CDR3 region has the DNA TGCAGCGTTGAAGTGATCGACAGGGGGCGCGCCAAAAACATTCAGTACTTC. As protein: CSVEVIDRGRAKNIQYF.

J is TRBJ2-5 and V is TRBV11-2; 9 nucleotides match TRBD1. The CDR3 spans 14 residues. Losses at the gene ends were 6 bases for V and 6 bases for J; bases not matched to a gene: 8. Per germline, CDR1 SGHAT and CDR2 FQNNGV. The CDR3 protein is CASSGDREKKTQYF. The CDR3 DNA is TGTGCCAGCAGTGGGGACAGGGAGAAGAAGACCCAGTACTTC.

The chain links TRBV6-4 to TRBJ2-2, with 13 bases matching TRBD2. Losses at the gene ends were 0 bases for V and 6 bases for J; bases not matched to a gene: 1. The CDR3 totals 16 residues. Germline CDR1 MRHNA, CDR2 SNTAGT. The CDR3 nucleotides read TGTGCCAGCAGTGACTCCGGGACTAGCGGGGCCGGGGAGCTGTTTTTT. Translation gives CASSDSGTSGAGELFF.

The sample holds many counts of this clonotype. The rearrangement uses TRBV6-5 and TRBJ2-4, with 8 bases lining up with TRBD1. Germline V CDR1 and CDR2: MNHEY, SVGAGI. J gave up 2 bases and V 4 bases, and 7 bases lay outside the gene matches. This CDR3 contains 16 residues. The CDR3 sequence is CASSFLRGLTKNIQYF. In nucleotides, the CDR3 is TGTGCCAGCAGTTTCCTCAGGGGGCTCACCAAAAACATTCAGTACTTC.

The rearrangement uses TRBV7-2 and TRBJ1-2, with D maybe TRBD1 (6 bases). Trimming stripped 3 bases from V and 4 bases from J, with 12 bases between. This CDR3 spans 14 amino acids. Germline V lookup: CDR1 SGHTA, CDR2 FQGNSA. The CDR3 coding sequence is TGTGCCAGCAGCTTGACAGGCCCTCCCTATGGCTACACCTTC. Its translation: CASSLTGPPYGYTF.

This clonotype was observed many times. The chain joins TRBV6-1 to TRBJ1-2, with 10 positions matching TRBD1. This CDR3 is 15 amino acids long. Germline V gives CDR1 MNHNS, CDR2 SASEGT. Trimming cost V 4 bases and J 1 base; bases outside gene matches: 3. CDR3 in DNA: TGTGCCAGCAGTGCGGGACAGGGGAATAACTATGGCTACACCTTC. Protein sequence: CASSAGQGNNYGYTF.